This TCR beta chain was identified in a study of spatial heterogeneity in lung cancer. Individual TCR cDNA molecules each bore their own unique molecular identifier. A single record per CDR3 protein comes from TCRdb applying MiXCR to the 5' RACE reads. The sample holds approximately 21,000 distinct CDR3 sequences, 2.5% to 4% seen once. This clonotype was seen many times. Trimming left V 6 bases short and J 0 bases short, with 17 bases between. The CDR3 spans 16 residues. The germline CDR1 and CDR2 sequences are MDHEN and SYDVKM. As for time point: sample taken at primary tumor resection. Extraction of whole RNA from tumor, nontumor lung or frozen PBMC preceded unsorted sequencing.

The receptor was isolated from a female donor with early-stage non-small cell lung cancer. This sequence joins TRBV28 and TRBJ2-5, with a weak D call TRBD2 (7 bases). The sample in question was PBMCs, obtained at surgery. CDR3 in DNA: TGTGCCAGCAGCCTTGGGGGGGCCGTATACCAAGAGACCCAGTACTTC. It specifies CASSLGGAVYQETQYF.